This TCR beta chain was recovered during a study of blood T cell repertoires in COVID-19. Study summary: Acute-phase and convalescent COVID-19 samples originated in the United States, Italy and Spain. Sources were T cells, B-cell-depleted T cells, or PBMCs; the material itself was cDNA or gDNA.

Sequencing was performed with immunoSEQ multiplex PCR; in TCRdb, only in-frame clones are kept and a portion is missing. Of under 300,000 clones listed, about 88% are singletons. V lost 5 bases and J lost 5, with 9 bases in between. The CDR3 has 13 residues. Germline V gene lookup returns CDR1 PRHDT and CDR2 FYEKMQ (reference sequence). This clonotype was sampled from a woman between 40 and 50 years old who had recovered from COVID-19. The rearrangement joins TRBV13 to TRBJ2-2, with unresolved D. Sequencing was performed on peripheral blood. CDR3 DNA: TGTGCCAGCAGCCGCCCCAGGACCGGGGAGCTGTTTTTT. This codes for CASSRPRTGELFF.